These T cell receptor beta chains were read from a single sample in a study of radiotherapy plus CTLA-4 blockade in lung cancer. Clones were read by immunoSEQ multiplex PCR, and TCRdb kept only the in-frame ones, dropping some. The sample gives about 73,000 clones, roughly 84% of which show up once; 35% to 45% is in the top ten. This specimen consisted of peripheral blood, obtained from a patient treated with radiotherapy plus ipilimumab. Source of these receptors: a human donor with non-small cell lung cancer that progressed on radiotherapy plus ipilimumab. CDR3s include the opening cysteine and the closing phenylalanine or tryptophan. The D gene is left open where the match is weak. The size field is filled for only some rows; it gives once, few, many or a size class.

TRBV28	NA	NA	TRBJ1-4	14	CASSLQGSGEKLFF	TGTGCCAGCAGTTTGCAGGGTTCGGGGGAAAAACTGTTTTTT
TRBV27	NA	TRBD2	TRBJ2-1	18	CASSPVIGAGGPNNEQFF	TGTGCCAGCAGTCCTGTGATAGGTGCGGGAGGGCCCAACAATGAGCAGTTCTTC
TRBV6-5	NA	TRBD2	TRBJ2-3	14	CASRGTMGTDTQYF	TGTGCCAGCAGGGGGACTATGGGCACAGATACGCAGTATTTT
TRBV7-9	NA	TRBD2	TRBJ2-1	14	CASTRTSAYSEQFF	TGTGCCAGCACCAGGACTAGCGCCTATTCGGAGCAGTTCTTC
TRBV7-6	NA	NA	TRBJ2-3	14	CASSQGFNSDTQYF	TGTGCCAGCAGCCAGGGCTTCAATTCAGATACGCAGTATTTT
TRBV19	few	NA	TRBJ2-7	12	CASSLQGSEQYF	TGTGCCAGTAGTCTACAGGGTTCCGAGCAGTACTTC
TRBV29-1	once	TRBD2	TRBJ2-1	15	CSSRRGSGSGNEQFF	TGCAGCTCCCGCCGGGGAAGCGGGAGTGGTAATGAGCAGTTCTTC
TRBV2	NA	TRBD2	TRBJ2-1	15	CASSVGSGAYNEQFF	TGTGCCAGCAGTGTCGGTAGCGGGGCTTACAATGAGCAGTTCTTC
TRBV6-1	NA	NA	TRBJ1-1	13	CASSEVLNTEAFF	TGTGCCAGCAGTGAGGTGTTGAACACTGAAGCTTTCTTT
TRBV28	NA	TRBD2	TRBJ2-7	13	CASSGTSLIFEYF	TGTGCCAGCAGCGGGACTAGCCTTATCTTTGAGTACTTC
TRBV5-1	NA	NA	TRBJ2-7	13	CASSLDYSCEQYF	TGCGCCAGCAGCTTGGACTATTCCTGCGAGCAGTACTTC
TRBV10-3	NA	TRBD1	TRBJ2-7	14	CAISDPGQGAEQYF	TGTGCCATCAGTGACCCTGGACAGGGGGCAGAGCAGTACTTC
TRBV19	NA	TRBD1	TRBJ1-2	18	CASSRKRGTGVANYGYTF	TGTGCCAGTAGCCGCAAGAGGGGGACAGGGGTAGCTAACTATGGCTACACCTTC
TRBV5-1	NA	NA	TRBJ2-1	12	CASSEGNNEQFF	TGCGCCAGCAGCGAGGGAAACAATGAGCAGTTCTTC
TRBV7-2	NA	TRBD2	TRBJ2-3	16	CASSLVAGGVTDTQYF	TGTGCCAGCAGCTTAGTAGCGGGAGGAGTCACAGATACGCAGTATTTT
TRBV7-9	NA	TRBD1	TRBJ1-4	14	CASSLGQGQEKLFF	TGTGCCAGCAGCTTAGGACAGGGTCAAGAAAAACTGTTTTTT
TRBV5-1	NA	TRBD2	TRBJ2-1	16	CASSWGLGGAYNEQFF	TGCGCCAGCAGCTGGGGACTAGGCGGAGCCTACAATGAGCAGTTCTTC
TRBV19	NA	NA	TRBJ2-2	17	CASSIVWRSANTGELFF	TGTGCCAGTAGTATTGTATGGCGGAGCGCGAACACCGGGGAGCTGTTTTTT
TRBV15	NA	TRBD1	TRBJ2-5	15	CATSRRQGTQETQYF	TGTGCCACCAGCAGACGACAGGGGACCCAAGAGACCCAGTACTTC
TRBV29-1	NA	NA	TRBJ1-1	15	CSVEDPGRKNTEAFF	TGCAGCGTTGAAGACCCGGGACGCAAGAACACTGAAGCTTTCTTT
TRBV5-1	NA	NA	TRBJ2-3	14	CASNSGADTDTQYF	TGCGCCAGCAATAGCGGAGCAGACACAGATACGCAGTATTTT
TRBV7-8	NA	NA	TRBJ2-5	13	CASSLLTWETQYF	TGTGCCAGCAGCTTATTGACCTGGGAGACCCAGTACTTC
TRBV19	NA	NA	TRBJ2-3	12	CASSIWADTQYF	TGTGCCAGTAGTATTTGGGCAGATACGCAGTATTTT
TRBV4-2	NA	NA	TRBJ1-2	11	CASREGEGYTF	TGTGCCAGCAGGGAGGGGGAGGGCTACACCTTC
TRBV28	few	NA	TRBJ1-3	14	CASSLFKYGNTIYF	TGTGCCAGCAGTTTATTTAAATATGGAAACACCATATATTTT
TRBV6-1	NA	NA	TRBJ1-5	13	CASSGGPPRPQHF	TGTGCCAGCAGCGGTGGGCCACCGAGGCCCCAGCATTTT
TRBV9	NA	TRBD1	TRBJ1-3	15	CASSVDPDRVNTIYF	TGTGCCAGCAGCGTAGACCCCGACAGGGTCAACACCATATATTTT
TRBV2	NA	NA	TRBJ1-1	14	CASSYLVGGTEAFF	TGTGCCAGCAGTTACCTAGTCGGGGGCACTGAAGCTTTCTTT
TRBV12-2	NA	NA	TRBJ1-1	19	CASRFWFYRAELRNTEAFF	TGTGCAAGTCGCTTTTGGTTTTATAGGGCAGAGCTACGTAACACTGAAGCTTTCTTT
TRBV30	NA	NA	TRBJ2-3	14	CAWSVRALTDTQYF	TGTGCCTGGAGTGTGAGGGCCCTCACAGATACGCAGTATTTT
TRBV28	NA	NA	TRBJ1-2	14	CASSLGPLNYGYTF	TGTGCCAGCAGTTTAGGGCCACTTAACTATGGCTACACCTTC
TRBV18	once	TRBD1	TRBJ1-2	15	CASSPLRTGHYGYTF	TGTGCCAGCTCACCACTGCGGACAGGGCACTATGGCTACACCTTC